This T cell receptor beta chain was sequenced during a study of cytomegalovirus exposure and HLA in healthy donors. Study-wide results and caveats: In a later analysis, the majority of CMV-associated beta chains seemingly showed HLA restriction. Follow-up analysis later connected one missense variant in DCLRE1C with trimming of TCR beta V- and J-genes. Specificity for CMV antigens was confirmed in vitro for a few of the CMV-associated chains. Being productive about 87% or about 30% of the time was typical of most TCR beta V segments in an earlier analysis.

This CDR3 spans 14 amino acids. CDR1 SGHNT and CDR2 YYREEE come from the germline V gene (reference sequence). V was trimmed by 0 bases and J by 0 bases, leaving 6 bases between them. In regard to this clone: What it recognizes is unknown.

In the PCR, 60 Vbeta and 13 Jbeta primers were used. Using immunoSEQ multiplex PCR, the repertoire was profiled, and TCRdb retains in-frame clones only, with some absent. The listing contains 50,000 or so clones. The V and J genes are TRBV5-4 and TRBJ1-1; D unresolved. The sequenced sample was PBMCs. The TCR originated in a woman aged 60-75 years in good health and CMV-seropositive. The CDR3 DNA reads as TGTGCCAGCAGCTTGGCACTCATGAACACTGAAGCTTTCTTT. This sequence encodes CASSLALMNTEAFF.